These 5 T cell receptor beta chains share one sample of origin, sequenced in a study of T cell changes during pregnancy in multiple sclerosis. The data were produced by immunoSEQ multiplex PCR, yet TCRdb's version contains in-frame clones alone and is incomplete. The data hold approximately 89,000 clones, with 94% observed a single time. The source material was peripheral blood, sampled in the third trimester of pregnancy. The receptors come from a female donor with multiple sclerosis, enrolled in a pregnancy study.

The rearrangement uses TRBV9 and TRBJ1-5; D is undetermined. CDR1 is SGDLS and CDR2 is YYNGEE in the germline V gene. This CDR3 has 14 residues. Trimming left V 3 bases short and J 0 bases short, with 7 bases between. CDR3: CASSGHSSNQPQHF. The CDR3 bases are TGTGCCAGCAGCGGACATTCTAGCAATCAGCCCCAGCATTTT.

CDR3 sequence: CASSIWRPGRSTKNIQYF. The CDR3 DNA is TGTGCCAGTAGTATTTGGCGCCCGGGGAGATCCACCAAAAACATTCAGTACTTC. The chain links TRBV19 to TRBJ2-4; maybe TRBD2 (5 bases). Germline CDR1 and CDR2: LNHDA and SQIVND (reference sequence). V lost 3 bases and J lost 2, with 20 bases in between. The CDR3 has 18 residues.

This chain links TRBV7-3 with TRBJ2-2; D is perhaps TRBD2 (5 bases). V was pared by 2 bases and J by 4 bases, with 11 bases between. The CDR3 contains 15 residues. Germline V gives CDR1 SGHTA, CDR2 FQGTGA. CDR3 residues: CASSLDFRGTGELFF. The CDR3 DNA reads as TGTGCCAGCAGCTTAGACTTCCGGGGCACCGGGGAGCTGTTTTTT.

This clone was observed a single time. V usage is TRBV25-1 and J usage is TRBJ1-1, with TRBD1 identical over 10 bases. The germline CDR1 and CDR2 sequences are MGHDK and SYGVNS. J was trimmed by 0 bases and V by 6 bases; bases with no gene match: 4. The CDR3 has 15 residues. The CDR3 is CASRPDRGLNTEAFF. Here the CDR3 DNA reads TGTGCCAGCAGACCTGACAGGGGGCTGAACACTGAAGCTTTCTTT.

V usage is TRBV30 and J usage is TRBJ2-7, with D tentatively TRBD2 (7 bases). Germline CDR1 GTSNPN, CDR2 SVGIG (reference sequence). The CDR3 spans 14 residues. V dropped 3 bases and J dropped 2 bases, with 14 bases sitting between them. CDR3 DNA: TGTGCCTGGAGCCGGGGGGCCGCAACCTACGAGCAGTACTTC. Translation gives CAWSRGAATYEQYF.